This TCR beta chain was profiled in a study of response to subunit inactivated influenza vaccine. In TCRdb, the RT-PCR reads were re-called with MiXCR into one record per CDR3 protein. Here the sample spans about 300,000 distinct CDR3 sequences, about 20% being singletons. This CDR3 is built from 15 residues. The V gene end was trimmed by 2 bases and the J gene end by 5 bases; junction bases not matched to a gene: 7. Germline CDR1 WSHSY, CDR2 SAAADI. This rearrangement joins TRBV10-2 to TRBJ2-5, with 8 bases identical to TRBD1. Material: PBMCs from blood, obtained around 22 months after vaccination. This clonotype was obtained from a man between 50 and 75 years old who received an inactivated influenza vaccine. The CDR3 loop reads CASSETDRAGETQYF. CDR3 nucleotide sequence: TGCGCCAGCAGTGAGACGGACAGGGCCGGGGAGACCCAGTACTTC.